This TCR beta chain comes out of a study of blood T cell repertoires in COVID-19. Study background: COVID-19 samples, acute and convalescent, were from the United States, Italy and Spain. In each case, the material was cDNA or gDNA derived from T cells, B-cell-depleted T cells, or PBMCs.

The participants were between 18 and 89 years old and came from 24 US areas. Per the authors' pipeline: Quantification of nucleated cells was approximated via reference gene primer amplification. Method: immunoSEQ multiplex PCR; TCRdb's copy keeps in-frame clones and lacks some. Clonal size and the V and J genes are those of that table, whereas D and trimming came from the DNA. The data contain around 290,000 clones, 90% of them singletons. J lost 7 bases, V lost 3 bases, and 5 bases had no gene match. Germline assignment: CDR1 KGHSY and CDR2 FQNENV. The CDR3 has 14 amino acids. Source material: PBMCs or T cells enriched from blood (not recorded which). This chain joins TRBV16 and TRBJ2-2; 7 nucleotides line up with TRBD1. The sequence derives from a woman younger than 45 who had recovered from COVID-19. The CDR3 nucleotides are TGTGCCAGCAGCCAGACAGGGAATGACGGGGAGCTGTTTTTT. Residues: CASSQTGNDGELFF.